The following is a T cell receptor (beta chain) sequence with its context. No cognate antigen has been identified for it. Base-call qualities are not available, and no considerably larger clone is one nucleotide away. Whole blood was collected in K2EDTA tubes by collaborating institutions according to the institutions' own protocols. For TCRbeta analysis, collaborators shipped samples as frozen whole blood, isolated PBMCs, or DNA extracted from either of those sample types. This specimen comes from a study of blood T cell repertoires in COVID-19 (dated by TCRdb to 2018 to 2021). About the investigation overall: Collaborator samples came from the United States, Italy and Spain and covered acute and convalescent phases of COVID-19. The dataset comprised deeply sampled blood TCRbeta repertoires from subjects exposed to, actively infected with, or recovered from COVID-19. The repertoires were made available in a free public database intended to serve as a resource for research on the immune response to SARS-CoV-2. The samples were drawn from two sources: the first 160 participants of the ongoing ImmuneRACE study, and 1,200 or so subjects contributed by 6 global collaborators. The material from the prospective study consisted of cDNA or gDNA derived from T cells, B-cell-depleted T cells, or PBMCs. A de-identified subject ID, COVID-19 status, age in years and sex were almost always included in the sample metadata. HLA class I and class II types, where available, came from metadata supplied by the sample provider rather than from assay-based typing.

Its CDR3 holds 12 amino acids, cysteine through phenylalanine. The kept DNA is CDR3 alone, 36 bases in frame from the first base. The germline ends are 18 bases apart after V is trimmed by 8 bases and J by 11 bases. Based on the germline V gene, the CDR1 and CDR2 sequences are MDHEN and SYDVKM. The paper as a whole reports these results and caveats: Clinical and demographic metadata were provided uncurated, with the amount varying by source and participant.

TCRbeta CDR3 regions were amplified from genomic DNA by means of the immunoSEQ Assay, a bias-controlled multiplex PCR. Regarding the original processing steps: The number of nucleated cells in each sample was estimated from the amplification of reference gene primers within the assay. To quantify the absolute abundance of each unique TCRbeta CDR3 rearrangement, sequence reads were collapsed and filtered. For each sample, productive Simpson clonality was calculated as the square root of Simpson's diversity index over productive rearrangements. TCRdb took this table from immuneACCESS and kept in-frame rearrangements with V and J called. Such tables lack part of the clones; where checked against another copy, unresolved V genes explain under half of the gap, and the rest is unexplained. V, J and clone size derive from that table, while D and trimming were established from the DNA sequence. The sample table shows 65,000 to 70,000 clones, and 87% are seen once. The leading ten clones occupy approximately 5.6% of the sample.

The sequence was obtained from a man aged 50-60 years with active COVID-19. Recombination connected TRBV28 to TRBJ2-5; TRBD1 might be the D gene, on 8 matching bases. The sequencing input was peripheral blood. DNA sequence: TGTGCCAGCCGCGGACAGGGAGGGTCTCAGTACTTC. It translates to CASRGQGGSQYF.